The 3 T cell receptor beta chains in this list originate from one sample, sequenced in a study of OX40 agonist ivuxolimab in advanced cancers. Assay: immunoSEQ multiplex PCR; the TCRdb copy retains only in-frame clones and omits some. The sample lists tens of thousands of clones, roughly 90% occurring once. Sequenced material: CD4+ or CD8+ T cells sorted from blood, taken in a trial of the OX40 agonist ivuxolimab. Source of these receptors: an adult with an advanced solid tumor such as melanoma, head and neck, liver or kidney cancer.

The table lists this clone with a few counts. V usage is TRBV5-1 and J usage is TRBJ1-3; 8 bases align to TRBD1. The germline CDR1 and CDR2 sequences are SGHRS and YFSETQ. The CDR3 runs to 16 residues. V was pared by 4 bases and J by 0 bases, with 6 bases of the junction left unmatched. CDR3 in DNA: TGCGCCAGCAGCGTACAAACAGGGGGCTCTGGAAACACCATATATTTT. This sequence encodes CASSVQTGGSGNTIYF.

Worth noting for this clone: Sequence at one end of the junction differs from germline and may be a read error. V and J are TRBV10-1 and TRBJ1-5; the D gene is possibly TRBD1 (5 bases). This CDR3 is built from 12 residues. Germline V gives CDR1 WNHNN, CDR2 SYGVQD (reference sequence). The CDR3 region is CASDRGKQPQHF. In DNA form, the CDR3 reads TGCGCCAGCGATAGGGGCAAACAGCCCCAGCATTTT.

The chain recombines TRBV6-1 with TRBJ1-4; no clear D gene. The CDR3 has 12 amino acids. The germline V gene encodes CDR1 MNHNS and CDR2 SASEGT. Trimming removed 6 bases from V and 4 bases from J, with 6 bases in between. CDR3 nucleotides: TGTGCCAGCAGGGAGGTTAATGAAAAACTGTTTTTT. Translation: CASREVNEKLFF.